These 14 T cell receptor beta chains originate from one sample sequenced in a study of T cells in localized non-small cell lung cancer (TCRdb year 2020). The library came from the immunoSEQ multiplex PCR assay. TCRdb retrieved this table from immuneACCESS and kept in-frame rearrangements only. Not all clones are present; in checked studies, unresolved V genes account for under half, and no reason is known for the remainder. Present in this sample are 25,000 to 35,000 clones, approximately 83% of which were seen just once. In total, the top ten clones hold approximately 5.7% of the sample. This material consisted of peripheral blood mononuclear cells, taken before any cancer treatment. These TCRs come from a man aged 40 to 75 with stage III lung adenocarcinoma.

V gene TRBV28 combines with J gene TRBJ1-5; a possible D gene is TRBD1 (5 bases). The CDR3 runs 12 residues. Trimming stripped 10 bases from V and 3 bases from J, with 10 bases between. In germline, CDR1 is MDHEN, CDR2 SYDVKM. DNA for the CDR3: TGTGCCACCGACAGCCTCAATCAGCCCCAGCATTTT. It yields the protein CATDSLNQPQHF.

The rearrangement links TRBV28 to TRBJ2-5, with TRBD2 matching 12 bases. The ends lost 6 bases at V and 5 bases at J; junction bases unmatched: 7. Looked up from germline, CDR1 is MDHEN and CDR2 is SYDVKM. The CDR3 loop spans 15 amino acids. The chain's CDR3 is CASRASGRARETQYF. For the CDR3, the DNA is TGTGCCAGCAGGGCTAGCGGGAGGGCCCGGGAGACCCAGTACTTC.

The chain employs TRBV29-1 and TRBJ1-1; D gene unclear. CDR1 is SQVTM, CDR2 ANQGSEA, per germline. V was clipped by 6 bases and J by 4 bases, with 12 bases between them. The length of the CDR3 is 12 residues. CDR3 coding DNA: TGCAGCGTCGAGGAAGGGTCCACTGAAGCTTTCTTT. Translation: CSVEEGSTEAFF.

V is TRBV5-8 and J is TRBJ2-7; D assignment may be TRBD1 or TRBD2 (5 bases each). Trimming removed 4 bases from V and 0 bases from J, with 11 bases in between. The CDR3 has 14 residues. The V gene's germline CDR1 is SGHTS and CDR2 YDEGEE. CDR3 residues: CASSGRDDSYEQYF. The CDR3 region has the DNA TGTGCCAGCAGCGGCCGGGACGACTCCTACGAGCAGTACTTC.

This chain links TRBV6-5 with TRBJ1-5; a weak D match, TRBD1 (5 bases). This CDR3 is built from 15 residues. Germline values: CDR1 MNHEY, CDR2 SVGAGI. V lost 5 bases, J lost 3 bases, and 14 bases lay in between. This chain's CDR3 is CASSISGTDNQPQHF. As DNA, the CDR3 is TGTGCCAGCAGTATTTCCGGGACTGACAATCAGCCCCAGCATTTT.

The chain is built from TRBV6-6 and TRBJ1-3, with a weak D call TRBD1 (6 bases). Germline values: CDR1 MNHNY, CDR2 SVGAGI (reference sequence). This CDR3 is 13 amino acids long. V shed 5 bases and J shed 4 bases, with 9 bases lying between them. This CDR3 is CASSPGQGNTIYF. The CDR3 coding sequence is TGTGCCAGCAGTCCGGGACAAGGAAACACCATATATTTT.

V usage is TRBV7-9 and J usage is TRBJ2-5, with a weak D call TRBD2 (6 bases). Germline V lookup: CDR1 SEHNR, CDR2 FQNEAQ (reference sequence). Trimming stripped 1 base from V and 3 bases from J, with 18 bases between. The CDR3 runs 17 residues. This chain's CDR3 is CASSLGGPGLLKETQYF. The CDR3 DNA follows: TGTGCCAGCAGCTTAGGAGGGCCGGGACTCCTAAAAGAGACCCAGTACTTC.

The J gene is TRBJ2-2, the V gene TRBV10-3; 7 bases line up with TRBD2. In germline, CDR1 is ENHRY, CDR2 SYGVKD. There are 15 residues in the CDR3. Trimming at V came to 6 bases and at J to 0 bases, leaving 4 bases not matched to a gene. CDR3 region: CAIRSGTPNTGELFF. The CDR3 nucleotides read TGTGCCATCAGGAGCGGGACTCCGAACACCGGGGAGCTGTTTTTT.

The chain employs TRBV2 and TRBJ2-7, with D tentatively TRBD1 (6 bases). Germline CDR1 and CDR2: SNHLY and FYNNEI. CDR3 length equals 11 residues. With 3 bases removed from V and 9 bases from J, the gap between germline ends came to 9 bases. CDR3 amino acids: CASSESTGQYV. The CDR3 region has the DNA TGTGCCAGCAGTGAGTCGACAGGGCAGTACGTC.

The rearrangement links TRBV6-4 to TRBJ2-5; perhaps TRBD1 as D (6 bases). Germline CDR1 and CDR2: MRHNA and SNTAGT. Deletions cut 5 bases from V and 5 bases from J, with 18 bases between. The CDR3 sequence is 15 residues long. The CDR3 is CASSPTSGQGETQYF. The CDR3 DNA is TGTGCCAGCAGTCCCACCTCGGGACAAGGGGAGACCCAGTACTTC.

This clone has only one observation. CDR3 nucleotides: TGTGCCACCCGCACTACAGGGGGGTATGAAAAACTGTTTTTT. As protein: CATRTTGGYEKLFF. The chain links TRBV19 to TRBJ1-4; 8 nucleotides align to TRBD1. The CDR3 extends over 14 amino acids. With 10 bases clipped from V and 6 bases from J, the junction kept 10 bases outside the gene matches. Germline lookup yields CDR1 LNHDA and CDR2 SQIVND (reference sequence).

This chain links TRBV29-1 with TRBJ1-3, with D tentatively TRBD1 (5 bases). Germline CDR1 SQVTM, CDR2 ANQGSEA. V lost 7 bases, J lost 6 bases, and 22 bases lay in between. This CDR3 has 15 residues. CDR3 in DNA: TGCAGCGCTCTTGGACGGGGGAGATTCTTAAACACCATATATTTT. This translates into CSALGRGRFLNTIYF. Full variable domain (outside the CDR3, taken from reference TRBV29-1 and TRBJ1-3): SAVISQKPSRDICQRGTSLTIQCQVDSQVTMMFWYRQQPGQSLTLIATANQGSEATYESGFVIDKFPISRPNLTFSTLTVSNMSPEDSSIYLCSALGRGRFLNTIYFGEGSWLTVV.

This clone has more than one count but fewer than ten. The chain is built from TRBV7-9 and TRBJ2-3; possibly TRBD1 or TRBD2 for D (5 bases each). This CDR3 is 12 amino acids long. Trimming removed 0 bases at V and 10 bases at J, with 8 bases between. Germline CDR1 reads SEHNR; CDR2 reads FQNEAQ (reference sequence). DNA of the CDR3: TGTGCCAGCAGCTTAGCGCAGGGAGCGCAGTATTTT. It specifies CASSLAQGAQYF.

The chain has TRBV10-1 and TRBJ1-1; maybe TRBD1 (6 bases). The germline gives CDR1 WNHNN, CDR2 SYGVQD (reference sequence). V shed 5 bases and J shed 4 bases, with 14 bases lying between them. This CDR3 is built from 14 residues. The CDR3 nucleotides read TGCGCCAGCAGTCTTTACAGGGTTGGCACTGAAGCTTTCTTT. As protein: CASSLYRVGTEAFF.